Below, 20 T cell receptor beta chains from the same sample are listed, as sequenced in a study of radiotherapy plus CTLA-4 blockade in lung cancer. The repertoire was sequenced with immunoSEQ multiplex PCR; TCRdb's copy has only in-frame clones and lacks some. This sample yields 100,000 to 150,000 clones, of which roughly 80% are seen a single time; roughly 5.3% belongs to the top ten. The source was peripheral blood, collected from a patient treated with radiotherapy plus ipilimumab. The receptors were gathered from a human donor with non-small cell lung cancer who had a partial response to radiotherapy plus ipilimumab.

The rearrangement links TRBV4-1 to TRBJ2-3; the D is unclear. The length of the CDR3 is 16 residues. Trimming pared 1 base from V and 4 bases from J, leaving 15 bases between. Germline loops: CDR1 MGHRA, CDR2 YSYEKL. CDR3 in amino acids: CASSQVGSIRSDTQYF. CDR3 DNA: TGCGCCAGCAGCCAAGTTGGTAGCATTAGGTCAGATACGCAGTATTTT.

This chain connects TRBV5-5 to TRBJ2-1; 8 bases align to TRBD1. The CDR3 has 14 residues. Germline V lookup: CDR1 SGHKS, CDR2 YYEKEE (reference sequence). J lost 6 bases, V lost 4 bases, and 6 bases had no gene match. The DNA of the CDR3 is TGTGCCAGCAGCGAAGGACAGGGCGGCAATGAGCAGTTCTTC. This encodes CASSEGQGGNEQFF.

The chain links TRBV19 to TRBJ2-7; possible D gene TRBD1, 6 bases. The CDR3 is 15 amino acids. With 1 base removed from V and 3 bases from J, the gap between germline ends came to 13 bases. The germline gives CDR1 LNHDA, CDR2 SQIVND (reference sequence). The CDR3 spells CASSIGRMDSYEQYV. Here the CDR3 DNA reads TGTGCCAGTAGTATAGGACGAATGGACAGCTACGAGCAGTACGTC.

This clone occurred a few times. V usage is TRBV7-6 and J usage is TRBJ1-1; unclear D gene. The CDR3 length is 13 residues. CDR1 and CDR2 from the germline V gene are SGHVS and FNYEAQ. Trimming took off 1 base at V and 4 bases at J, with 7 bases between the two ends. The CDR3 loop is CASSLGEVTEAFF. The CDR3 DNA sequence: TGTGCCAGCAGCTTAGGAGAGGTCACTGAAGCTTTCTTT.

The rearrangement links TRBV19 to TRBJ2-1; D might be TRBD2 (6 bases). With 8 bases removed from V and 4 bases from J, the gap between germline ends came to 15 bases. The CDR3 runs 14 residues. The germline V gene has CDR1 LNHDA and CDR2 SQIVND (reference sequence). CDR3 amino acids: CASGDVAVYNEQFF. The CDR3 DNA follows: TGTGCCAGTGGTGACGTAGCGGTATACAATGAGCAGTTCTTC.

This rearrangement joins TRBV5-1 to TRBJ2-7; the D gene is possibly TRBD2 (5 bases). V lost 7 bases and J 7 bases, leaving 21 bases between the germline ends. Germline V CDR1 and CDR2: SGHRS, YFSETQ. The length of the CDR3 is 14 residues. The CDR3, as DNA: TGCGCCAGCGTCCCTGGCGTGGAGGTTGGAGAGCAGTACTTC. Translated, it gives CASVPGVEVGEQYF.

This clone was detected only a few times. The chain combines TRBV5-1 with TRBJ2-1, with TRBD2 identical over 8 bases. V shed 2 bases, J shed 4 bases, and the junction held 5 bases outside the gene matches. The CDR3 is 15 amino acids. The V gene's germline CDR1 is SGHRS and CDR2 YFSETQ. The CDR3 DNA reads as TGCGCCAGCAGCTTAGGAGCGGGAGCTTACAATGAGCAGTTCTTC. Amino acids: CASSLGAGAYNEQFF. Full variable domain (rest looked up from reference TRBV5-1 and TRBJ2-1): KAGVTQTPRYLIKTRGQQVTLSCSPISGHRSVSWYQQTPGQGLQFLFEYFSETQRNKGNFPGRFSGRQFSNSRSEMNVSTLELGDSALYLCASSLGAGAYNEQFFGPGTRLTVL.

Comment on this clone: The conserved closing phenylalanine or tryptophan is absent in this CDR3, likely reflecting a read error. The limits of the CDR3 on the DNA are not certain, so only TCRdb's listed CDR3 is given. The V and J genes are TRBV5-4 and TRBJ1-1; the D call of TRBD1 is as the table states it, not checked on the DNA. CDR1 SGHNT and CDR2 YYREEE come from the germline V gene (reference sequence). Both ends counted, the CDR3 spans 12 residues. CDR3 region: CASSYTGTGDAL.

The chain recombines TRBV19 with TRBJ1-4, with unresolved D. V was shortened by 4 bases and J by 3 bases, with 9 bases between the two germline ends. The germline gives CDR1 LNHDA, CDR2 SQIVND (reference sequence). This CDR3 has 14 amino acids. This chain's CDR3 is CASSTRSPNEKLFF. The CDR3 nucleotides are TGTGCCAGTAGTACCAGGTCTCCTAATGAAAAACTGTTTTTT.

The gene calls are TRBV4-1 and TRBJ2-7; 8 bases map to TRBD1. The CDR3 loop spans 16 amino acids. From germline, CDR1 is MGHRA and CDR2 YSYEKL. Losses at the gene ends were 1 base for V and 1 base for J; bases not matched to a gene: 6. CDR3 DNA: TGCGCCAGCAGCCAAGCGGGACAGGATGGATCCTACGAGCAGTACGTC. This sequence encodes CASSQAGQDGSYEQYV.

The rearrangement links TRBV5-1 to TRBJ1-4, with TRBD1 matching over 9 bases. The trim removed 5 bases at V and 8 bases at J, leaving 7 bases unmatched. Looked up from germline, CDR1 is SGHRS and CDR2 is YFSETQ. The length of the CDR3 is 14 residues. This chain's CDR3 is CASSLVGQGEKLFF. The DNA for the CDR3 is TGCGCCAGCAGTCTTGTGGGACAGGGAGAAAAACTGTTTTTT.

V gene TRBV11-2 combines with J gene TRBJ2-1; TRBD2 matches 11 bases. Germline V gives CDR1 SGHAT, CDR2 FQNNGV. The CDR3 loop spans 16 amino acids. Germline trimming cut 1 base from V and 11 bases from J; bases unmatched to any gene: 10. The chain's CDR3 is CASSLASGGTMIKQFF. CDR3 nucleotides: TGTGCCAGCAGCTTAGCTAGCGGGGGGACAATGATAAAGCAGTTCTTC.

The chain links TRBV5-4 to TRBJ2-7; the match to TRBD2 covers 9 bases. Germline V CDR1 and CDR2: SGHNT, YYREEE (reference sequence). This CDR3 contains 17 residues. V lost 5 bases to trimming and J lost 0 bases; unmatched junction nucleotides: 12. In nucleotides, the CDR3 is TGTGCCAGCAGTCTTGGTCCCCTAGCGGGAAGCTCCTACGAGCAGTACTTC. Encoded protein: CASSLGPLAGSSYEQYF.

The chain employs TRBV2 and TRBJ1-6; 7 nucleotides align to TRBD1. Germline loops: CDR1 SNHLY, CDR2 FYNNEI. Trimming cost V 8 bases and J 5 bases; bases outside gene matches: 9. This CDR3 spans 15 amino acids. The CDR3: CASSVWDRNNSPLHF. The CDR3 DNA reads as TGTGCCAGCTCGGTCTGGGACAGAAATAATTCACCCCTCCACTTT.

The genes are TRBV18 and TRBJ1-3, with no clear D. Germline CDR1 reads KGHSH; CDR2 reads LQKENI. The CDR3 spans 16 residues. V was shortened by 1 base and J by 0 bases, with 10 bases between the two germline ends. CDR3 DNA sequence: TGTGCCAGCTCACCACGGCAGGCCAGCTCTGGAAACACCATATATTTT. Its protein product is CASSPRQASSGNTIYF.

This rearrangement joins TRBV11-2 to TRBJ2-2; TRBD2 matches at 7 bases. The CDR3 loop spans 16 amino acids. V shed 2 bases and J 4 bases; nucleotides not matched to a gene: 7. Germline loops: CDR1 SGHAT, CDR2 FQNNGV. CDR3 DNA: TGTGCCAGCAGCTTATCCAGCGGGATAGGCACCGGGGAGCTGTTTTTT. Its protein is CASSLSSGIGTGELFF.

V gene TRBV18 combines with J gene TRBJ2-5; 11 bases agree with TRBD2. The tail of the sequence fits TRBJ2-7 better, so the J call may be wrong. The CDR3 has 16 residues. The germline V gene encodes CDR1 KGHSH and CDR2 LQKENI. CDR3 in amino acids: CASSPPGSGRDREQYF. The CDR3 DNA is TGTGCCAGCTCACCCCCCGGTAGCGGGAGGGATCGCGAGCAGTACTTC.

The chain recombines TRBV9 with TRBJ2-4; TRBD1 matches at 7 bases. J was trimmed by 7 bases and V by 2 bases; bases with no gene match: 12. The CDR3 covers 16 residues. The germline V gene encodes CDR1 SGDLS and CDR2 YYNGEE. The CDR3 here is CASSVGTEGRFNIQYF. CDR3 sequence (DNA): TGTGCCAGCAGCGTCGGGACAGAGGGACGGTTTAACATTCAGTACTTC.

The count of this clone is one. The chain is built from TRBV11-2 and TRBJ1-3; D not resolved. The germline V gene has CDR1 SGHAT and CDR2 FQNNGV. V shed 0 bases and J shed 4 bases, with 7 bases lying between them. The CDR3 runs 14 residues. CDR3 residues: CASSLEARGNTIYF. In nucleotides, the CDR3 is TGTGCCAGCAGCTTAGAGGCCAGGGGAAACACCATATATTTT.

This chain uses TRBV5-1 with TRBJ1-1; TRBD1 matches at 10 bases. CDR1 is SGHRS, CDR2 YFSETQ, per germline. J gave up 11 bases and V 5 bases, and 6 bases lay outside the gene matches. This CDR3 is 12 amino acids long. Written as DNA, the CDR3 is TGCGCCAGCAGTCAGGGACAGGGGAGGGCTTTCTTT. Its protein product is CASSQGQGRAFF. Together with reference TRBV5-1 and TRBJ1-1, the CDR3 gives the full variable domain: KAGVTQTPRYLIKTRGQQVTLSCSPISGHRSVSWYQQTPGQGLQFLFEYFSETQRNKGNFPGRFSGRQFSNSRSEMNVSTLELGDSALYLCASSQGQGRAFFGQGTRLTVV.